Below, 14 T cell receptor beta chains from the same sample are listed, as sequenced in a study of shared clonotypes between healthy human individuals. TCRdb's table, derived via immunoSEQ multiplex PCR, lists solely in-frame clones and lacks some. The sample holds some 500,000 clones, approximately 71% seen once. Specimen: PBMCs. These receptors were obtained from a woman aged 40 to 50 in good health. Some clones in this sample may be carry-over from other donors' samples.

As concerns this clone: One base separates it from a far larger clone, so it is likely a read error. Other DNA variants within this sample encode the same CDR3. The chain links TRBV6-1 to TRBJ1-1, with no clear D. Germline values: CDR1 MNHNS, CDR2 SASEGT. The CDR3 consists of 15 residues. CDR3 protein: CASSEKGDGSTEAFF. CDR3 DNA sequence: TGTGCCAGCAGTGAAAAAGGAGACGGGAGCACTGAAGCATTCTTT.

The chain links TRBV4-2 to TRBJ2-1; D is unresolved. The V gene's germline CDR1 is LGHNA and CDR2 YNFKEQ. This CDR3 has 15 amino acids. V was shortened by 0 bases and J by 2 bases, with 8 bases between the two germline ends. The CDR3: CASSQDYSTYNEQFF. The CDR3 coding sequence is TGTGCCAGCAGCCAAGATTACAGTACCTACAATGAGCAGTTCTTC.

This clone has more than one count but fewer than ten. The chain employs TRBV5-5 and TRBJ1-5; 9 bases match TRBD1. The CDR3 runs to 16 residues. CDR1 SGHKS and CDR2 YYEKEE come from the germline V gene (reference sequence). Losses at the gene ends were 3 bases for V and 2 bases for J; bases not matched to a gene: 6. The chain's CDR3 is CASSWGTGNGNQPQHF. The DNA of the CDR3 is TGTGCCAGCAGCTGGGGGACAGGGAATGGCAATCAGCCCCAGCATTTT.

The V call is TRBV6-4, the J call TRBJ1-1; 10 bases agree with TRBD1. CDR3 size: 13 residues. Germline CDR1 MRHNA, CDR2 SNTAGT. V was pared by 7 bases and J by 4 bases, with 3 bases of the junction left unmatched. Here the CDR3 reads CASIRTGGTEAFF. The CDR3, as DNA: TGTGCCAGCATCAGGACAGGGGGCACTGAAGCTTTCTTT.

The CDR3 DNA reads TGCGCCAGCAGCCCGACAGGGGGCACAGACACCATATATTTT. Protein product: CASSPTGGTDTIYF. V and J are TRBV5-1 and TRBJ1-3, with 10 bases fitting TRBD1. Germline CDR1 and CDR2: SGHRS and YFSETQ. This CDR3 is built from 14 residues. V gave up 4 bases and J gave up 8 bases; unmatched junction bases: 6. Together with reference TRBV5-1 and TRBJ1-3, the CDR3 gives the full variable domain: KAGVTQTPRYLIKTRGQQVTLSCSPISGHRSVSWYQQTPGQGLQFLFEYFSETQRNKGNFPGRFSGRQFSNSRSEMNVSTLELGDSALYLCASSPTGGTDTIYFGEGSWLTVV.

Concerning this clone: This likely stems from a read error, as it lies one base from a far larger clone. The chain has TRBV4-1 and TRBJ1-4; D unclear. The CDR3 length is 13 residues. Germline values: CDR1 MGHRA, CDR2 YSYEKL. Trimming removed 4 bases at V and 7 bases at J, with 10 bases between. The CDR3 protein is CASSRSPAEKLFF. CDR3 in DNA: TGCGCCAGCAGCCGAAGTCCGGCTGAAAAACTGTTTTTT.

The chain couples TRBV28 to TRBJ2-2; D may correspond to TRBD1 or TRBD2 (5 bases each). Between the trimmed V and J ends, which lost 5 bases and 4 bases, there was a span of 14 bases. CDR1 is MDHEN and CDR2 is SYDVKM in the germline V gene. The CDR3 contains 15 residues. Here the CDR3 reads CASSPGTWGTGELFF. The CDR3 bases are TGTGCCAGCAGTCCCGGGACCTGGGGCACCGGGGAGCTGTTTTTT.

Turning to this clone: A much more abundant neighbour one base away suggests this may be a read error. This rearrangement joins TRBV7-9 to TRBJ2-5; 13 bases align to TRBD2. The germline CDR1 and CDR2 sequences are SEHNR and FQNEAQ (reference sequence). This CDR3 contains 14 residues. The CDR3 coding sequence is TGTGCCTGCAGCACGACTAGCGGGGGGGAGACCCAGTACTTC. This codes for CACSTTSGGETQYF.

This sequence joins TRBV14 and TRBJ2-1; 13 nucleotides line up with TRBD2. The CDR3 is 16 residues long. V gave up 1 base and J gave up 8 bases; unmatched junction bases: 5. Germline CDR1 SGHDN, CDR2 FVKESK. CDR3: CASSQGGLAGVDEQFF. DNA for the CDR3: TGTGCCAGCAGCCAAGGAGGACTAGCGGGAGTCGATGAGCAGTTCTTC. The entire variable domain, with the rest obtained from reference TRBV14 and TRBJ2-1, is as follows: EAGVTQFPSHSVIEKGQTVTLRCDPISGHDNLYWYRRVMGKEIKFLLHFVKESKQDESGMPNNRFLAERTGGTYSTLKVQPAELEDSGVYFCASSQGGLAGVDEQFFGPGTRLTVL.

The gene calls are TRBV2 and TRBJ2-5; D may be TRBD2 (6 bases). V was trimmed by 6 bases and J by 4 bases, leaving 12 bases between them. The CDR3 loop spans 13 amino acids. Germline CDR1 reads SNHLY; CDR2 reads FYNNEI. CDR3 sequence (DNA): TGTGCCAGCAGCCTAGCGTGGGGAGAGACCCAGTACTTC. It codes for CASSLAWGETQYF.

V usage is TRBV7-9 and J usage is TRBJ2-2; no clear D gene. The V gene lost 1 base and the J gene lost 2 bases, with 8 bases spanning the gap. Germline V gene data show CDR1 as SEHNR and CDR2 as FQNEAQ (reference sequence). There are 15 residues in the CDR3. The chain's CDR3 is CASSLGIYNTGELFF. As DNA, the CDR3 is TGTGCCAGCAGCTTAGGGATTTATAACACCGGGGAGCTGTTTTTT.

J is TRBJ2-5 and V is TRBV27; maybe TRBD1 (6 bases). V was pared by 4 bases and J by 7 bases, with 16 bases between. Germline V CDR1 and CDR2: MNHEY, SMNVEV (reference sequence). This CDR3 has 14 amino acids. CDR3 DNA sequence: TGTGCCAGCAGTTCCGGGACAACCGGTGGGACCCAGTACTTC. Translating it yields CASSSGTTGGTQYF.

The CDR3 DNA reads as TGTGCCAGCAGTGTTCCGGGACAGCGCTCCTACGAGCAGTACTTC. Its protein is CASSVPGQRSYEQYF. The chain employs TRBV6-1 and TRBJ2-7; TRBD1 matches at 7 bases. The junction had 6 bases not matched to a gene; V was cut back by 4 bases and J by 0 bases. The CDR3 runs 15 residues. Germline V gene lookup returns CDR1 MNHNS and CDR2 SASEGT.

This rearrangement joins TRBV10-3 to TRBJ2-7, with TRBD2 as a possible D gene (6 bases). The germline V gene has CDR1 ENHRY and CDR2 SYGVKD. Trimming shortened V by 9 bases and J by 4 bases, and 22 bases separated the two germline ends. The CDR3 covers 15 residues. CDR3 DNA: TGTGCCATAGGCCCGAGGGCTAGCGAAAAATACGAGCAGTACTTC. Its protein product is CAIGPRASEKYEQYF.